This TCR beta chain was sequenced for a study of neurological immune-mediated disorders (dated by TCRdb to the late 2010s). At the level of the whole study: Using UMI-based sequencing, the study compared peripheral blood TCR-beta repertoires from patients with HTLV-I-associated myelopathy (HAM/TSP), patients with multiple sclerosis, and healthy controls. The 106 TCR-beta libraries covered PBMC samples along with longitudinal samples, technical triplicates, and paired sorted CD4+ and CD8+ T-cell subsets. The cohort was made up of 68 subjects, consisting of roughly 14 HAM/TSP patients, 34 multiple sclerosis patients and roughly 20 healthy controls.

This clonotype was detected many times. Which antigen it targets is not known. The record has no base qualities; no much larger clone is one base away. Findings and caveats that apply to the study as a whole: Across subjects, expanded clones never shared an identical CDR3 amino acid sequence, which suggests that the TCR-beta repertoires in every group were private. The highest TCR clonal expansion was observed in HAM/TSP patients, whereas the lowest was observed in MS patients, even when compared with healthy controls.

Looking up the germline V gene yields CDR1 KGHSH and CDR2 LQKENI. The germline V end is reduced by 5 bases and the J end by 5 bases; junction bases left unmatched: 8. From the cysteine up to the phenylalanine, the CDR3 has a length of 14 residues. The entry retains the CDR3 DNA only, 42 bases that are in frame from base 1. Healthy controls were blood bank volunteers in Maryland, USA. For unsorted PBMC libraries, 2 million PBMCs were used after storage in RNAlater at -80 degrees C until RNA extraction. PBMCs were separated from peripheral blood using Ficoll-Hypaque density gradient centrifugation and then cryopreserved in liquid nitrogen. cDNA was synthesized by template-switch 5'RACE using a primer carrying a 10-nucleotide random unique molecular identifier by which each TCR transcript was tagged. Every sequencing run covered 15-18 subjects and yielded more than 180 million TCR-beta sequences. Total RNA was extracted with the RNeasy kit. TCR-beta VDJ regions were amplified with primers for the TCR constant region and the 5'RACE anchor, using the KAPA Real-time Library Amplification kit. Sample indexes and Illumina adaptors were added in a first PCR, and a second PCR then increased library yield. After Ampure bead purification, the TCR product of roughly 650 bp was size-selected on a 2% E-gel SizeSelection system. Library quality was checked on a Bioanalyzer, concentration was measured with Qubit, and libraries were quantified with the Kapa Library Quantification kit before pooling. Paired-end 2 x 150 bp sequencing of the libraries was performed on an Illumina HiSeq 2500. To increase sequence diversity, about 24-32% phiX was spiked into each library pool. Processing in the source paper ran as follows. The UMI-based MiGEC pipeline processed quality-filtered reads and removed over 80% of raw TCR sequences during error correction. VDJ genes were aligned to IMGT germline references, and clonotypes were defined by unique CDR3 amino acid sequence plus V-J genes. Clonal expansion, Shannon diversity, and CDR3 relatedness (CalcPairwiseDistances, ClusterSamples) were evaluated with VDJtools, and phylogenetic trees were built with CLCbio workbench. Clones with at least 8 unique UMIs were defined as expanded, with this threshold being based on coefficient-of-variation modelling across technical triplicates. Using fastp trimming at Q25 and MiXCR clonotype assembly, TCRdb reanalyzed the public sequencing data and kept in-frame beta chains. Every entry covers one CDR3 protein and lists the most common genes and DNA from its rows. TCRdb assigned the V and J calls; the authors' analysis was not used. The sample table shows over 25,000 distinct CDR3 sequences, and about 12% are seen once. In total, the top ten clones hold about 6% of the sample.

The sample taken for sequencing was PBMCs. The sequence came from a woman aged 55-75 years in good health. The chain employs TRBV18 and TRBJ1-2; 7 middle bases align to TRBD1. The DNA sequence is TGTGCCAGCTCATCCAGACAGGGAGAGTATGGCTACACCTTC. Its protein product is CASSSRQGEYGYTF.